This entry lists 29 T cell receptor beta chains sequenced from one sample in a study of T cell responses to AZD1222 COVID-19 vaccine. Sequencing was performed with immunoSEQ multiplex PCR; in TCRdb, only in-frame clones are kept and a portion is missing. The data contain 150,000 to 160,000 clones, about nine tenths of them seen just once; the ten biggest clones take up 1.5% to 2%. The input for sequencing was peripheral blood, taken on day 0 of AZD1222 vaccination. The receptor set was obtained from an adult in good health.

This chain connects TRBV19 to TRBJ2-1, with TRBD1 matching 11 bases. The CDR3 consists of 15 residues. Unmatched junction bases numbered 5, after V lost 3 bases and J lost 7 bases. Per germline, CDR1 LNHDA and CDR2 SQIVND (reference sequence). The CDR3 bases are TGTGCCAGTAGTATCGGGACAGGGGGGTTAAATGAGCAGTTCTTC. As protein: CASSIGTGGLNEQFF.

The gene calls are TRBV15 and TRBJ1-4, with D hard to call. The CDR3 is made up of 19 amino acids. Between the trimmed V and J ends, which lost 5 bases and 0 bases, there was a span of 22 bases. Per germline, CDR1 LNHNV and CDR2 YYDKDF (reference sequence). Here the CDR3 reads CATSVRAPLLTATNEKLFF. The CDR3 nucleotides read TGTGCCACCAGCGTCAGAGCGCCTTTACTCACTGCAACTAATGAAAAACTGTTTTTT.

The rearrangement links TRBV27 to TRBJ2-5; D is unresolved. Germline CDR1 MNHEY, CDR2 SMNVEV (reference sequence). CDR3 length: 11 residues. The germline V and J ends were trimmed by 4 bases and 0 bases, with 0 bases remaining between them. In DNA, the CDR3 is TGTGCCAGCAGTTACCAAGAGACCCAGTACTTC. Its translation: CASSYQETQYF.

Only one count was recorded for this clone. The J gene is TRBJ1-2, the V gene TRBV12-3 or TRBV12-4; a possible D gene is TRBD1 (5 bases). The CDR3 has 13 amino acids. Trimming cost V 3 bases and J 5 bases, with 10 bases left between them. The CDR3 region is CASSLQGIYGYTF. DNA for the CDR3: TGTGCCAGCAGTTTGCAGGGCATATATGGCTACACCTTC.

This rearrangement joins TRBV28 to TRBJ2-7; the D is unclear. The CDR3 loop spans 15 amino acids. V was shortened by 3 bases and J by 1 base, with 13 bases between the two germline ends. The V gene's germline CDR1 is MDHEN and CDR2 SYDVKM. The CDR3 sequence: CASSFLGLESYEQYF. For the CDR3, the DNA is TGTGCCAGCAGTTTTTTAGGGCTAGAGTCCTACGAGCAGTACTTC.

The rearrangement joins TRBV7-2 to TRBJ2-7; D perhaps matches TRBD1 (6 bases). Trimming shortened V by 1 base and J by 4 bases, and 11 bases separated the two germline ends. CDR1 is SGHTA, CDR2 FQGNSA, per germline. This CDR3 comprises 14 residues. CDR3 sequence (DNA): TGTGCCAGCAGCTTAGTTTGGGGGCCTTACGAGCAGTACTTC. This encodes CASSLVWGPYEQYF. Combining the CDR3 with reference TRBV7-2 and TRBJ2-7 gives the whole variable domain GAGVSQSPSNKVTEKGKDVELRCDPISGHTALYWYRQSLGQGLEFLIYFQGNSAPDKSGLPSDRFSAERTGGSVSTLTIQRTQQEDSAVYLCASSLVWGPYEQYFGPGTRLTVT.

The chain joins TRBV27 to TRBJ1-5; D ambiguous. This CDR3 has 15 residues. Germline V gene sequence: CDR1 MNHEY, CDR2 SMNVEV (reference sequence). V lost 3 bases to trimming and J lost 5 bases, with 14 bases between them. The CDR3 loop reads CASSFSVYRDQPQHF. The CDR3 DNA reads TGTGCCAGCAGTTTTTCGGTTTACCGGGATCAGCCCCAGCATTTT.

This rearrangement joins TRBV19 to TRBJ1-1; D gene uncertain. The V gene's germline CDR1 is LNHDA and CDR2 SQIVND (reference sequence). V dropped 5 bases and J dropped 5 bases, with 15 bases sitting between them. The CDR3 is 14 residues long. Here the CDR3 DNA reads TGTGCCAGTAGTCCTCTGGAGGGTCAGACTGAAGCTTTCTTT. It yields the protein CASSPLEGQTEAFF.

The CDR3 coding sequence is TGTGCCAGCAGTGAGGGGGGATCAAGCAATGAGCAGTTCTTC. Residues: CASSEGGSSNEQFF. The chain employs TRBV2 and TRBJ2-1, with TRBD2 as a possible D gene (6 bases). Deletions cut 3 bases from V and 6 bases from J, with 12 bases between. This CDR3 spans 14 amino acids. Germline V gives CDR1 SNHLY, CDR2 FYNNEI.

DNA for the CDR3: TGTGCCAGCAGCTTGGAAAGGAGGACACGAAATTCACCCCTCCACTTT. This encodes CASSLERRTRNSPLHF. The chain uses TRBV5-6 and TRBJ1-6; D may be TRBD1 (5 bases). Germline CDR1 and CDR2: SGHDT and YYEEEE. The CDR3 has 16 amino acids. V dropped 0 bases and J dropped 7 bases, with 14 bases sitting between them. Full variable domain (rest looked up from reference TRBV5-6 and TRBJ1-6): DAGVTQSPTHLIKTRGQQVTLRCSPKSGHDTVSWYQQALGQGPQFIFQYYEEEERQRGNFPDRFSGHQFPNYSSELNVNALLLGDSALYLCASSLERRTRNSPLHFGNGTRLTVT.

The rearrangement links TRBV6-5 to TRBJ2-7; 12 bases match TRBD2. The germline V gene encodes CDR1 MNHEY and CDR2 SVGAGI. The CDR3 has 13 residues. V was pared by 9 bases and J by 3 bases, with 3 bases of the junction left unmatched. The DNA for the CDR3 is TGTGCCAGAGAGACTAGCGGGAGCTACGAGCAGTACTTC. Protein: CARETSGSYEQYF.

The rearrangement joins TRBV9 to TRBJ1-1; 7 bases map to TRBD1. Germline V gives CDR1 SGDLS, CDR2 YYNGEE. The V segment lost 3 bases and the J segment 5 bases; nucleotides outside the gene matches: 7. This CDR3 region has 14 residues. The CDR3, as DNA: TGTGCCAGCAGCGCCAGGGGGGGGCAGACTGAAGCTTTCTTT. It translates to CASSARGGQTEAFF. Using reference TRBV9 and TRBJ1-1 for the parts outside the CDR3, the full variable domain is DSGVTQTPKHLITATGQRVTLRCSPRSGDLSVYWYQQSLDQGLQFLIQYYNGEERAKGNILERFSAQQFPDLHSELNLSSLELGDSALYFCASSARGGQTEAFFGQGTRLTVV.

The chain combines TRBV5-6 with TRBJ2-7, with 12 bases fitting TRBD1. V lost 1 base and J lost 7; bases outside the gene matches: 6. The CDR3 runs to 15 residues. Germline-derived CDR1 and CDR2 are SGHDT and YYEEEE. CDR3 residues: CASSLPGQGAGEQYF. As DNA, the CDR3 is TGTGCCAGCAGCTTGCCGGGACAGGGGGCAGGAGAGCAGTACTTC. Variable domain in full (rest from reference TRBV5-6 and TRBJ2-7): DAGVTQSPTHLIKTRGQQVTLRCSPKSGHDTVSWYQQALGQGPQFIFQYYEEEERQRGNFPDRFSGHQFPNYSSELNVNALLLGDSALYLCASSLPGQGAGEQYFGPGTRLTVT.

The genes are TRBV28 and TRBJ2-7; no clear D gene. The CDR3 covers 14 residues. The ends were cut back, 7 bases at V and 5 bases at J, with 18 bases in the middle. CDR1 and CDR2 (germline): MDHEN, SYDVKM. The CDR3 region has the DNA TGTGCCAGCACCTTATCGGCTGTGGACCACGAGCAGTACTTC. Encoded protein: CASTLSAVDHEQYF.

The gene calls are TRBV5-1 and TRBJ1-1; tentative D call: TRBD1 (5 bases). In germline, CDR1 is SGHRS, CDR2 YFSETQ. The CDR3 runs to 14 residues. Trimming shortened V by 5 bases and J by 1 base, and 12 bases separated the two germline ends. The CDR3 DNA is TGCGCCAGCAGATATGAGGGGCAGAACACTGAAGCTTTCTTT. This codes for CASRYEGQNTEAFF.

The rearrangement joins TRBV15 to TRBJ1-1, with D maybe TRBD1 (5 bases). Deletions cut 3 bases from V and 1 base from J, with 9 bases between. The CDR3 is made up of 14 amino acids. Looked up from germline, CDR1 is LNHNV and CDR2 is YYDKDF (reference sequence). This CDR3 reads CATSRGPQNTEAFF. CDR3 bases: TGTGCCACCAGCAGGGGACCGCAGAACACTGAAGCTTTCTTT.

In this sample, this clone turned up once. The chain carries TRBV19 and TRBJ1-5, with D unresolved. The CDR3 covers 14 residues. The V gene's germline CDR1 is LNHDA and CDR2 SQIVND (reference sequence). The germline V and J ends were trimmed by 3 bases and 5 bases, with 11 bases remaining between them. The CDR3 reads CASSISGLDQPQHF. The DNA of the CDR3 is TGTGCCAGTAGTATTTCCGGGCTCGATCAGCCCCAGCATTTT.

V and J are TRBV7-2 and TRBJ1-4, with 7 positions matching TRBD1. The CDR3 totals 15 residues. The V segment lost 5 bases and the J segment 0 bases; nucleotides outside the gene matches: 3. Germline CDR1 and CDR2: SGHTA and FQGNSA. The CDR3 spells CASSPQGATNEKLFF. DNA for the CDR3: TGTGCCAGCAGCCCGCAGGGGGCAACTAATGAAAAACTGTTTTTT.

The table lists this clone with a count of one. The chain is built from TRBV7-2 and TRBJ2-7, with 8 bases identical to TRBD2. From germline, CDR1 is SGHTA and CDR2 FQGNSA. V shed 5 bases, J shed 0 bases, and the junction held 6 bases outside the gene matches. The length of the CDR3 is 15 residues. CDR3 in amino acids: CASSRSTSGSYEQYF. The DNA of the CDR3 is TGTGCCAGCAGCCGTTCTACTAGCGGCTCCTACGAGCAGTACTTC.

The V and J genes are TRBV19 and TRBJ1-1; the D gene is possibly TRBD1 (5 bases). Germline assignment: CDR1 LNHDA and CDR2 SQIVND (reference sequence). Trimming removed 5 bases at V and 0 bases at J, with 10 bases between. The CDR3 is 14 residues long. CDR3 DNA: TGTGCCAGTAGTGCAGGGACCATGAACACTGAAGCTTTCTTT. Protein: CASSAGTMNTEAFF. The full variable domain, with the rest looked up from reference TRBV19 and TRBJ1-1, is DGGITQSPKYLFRKEGQNVTLSCEQNLNHDAMYWYRQDPGQGLRLIYYSQIVNDFQKGDIAEGYSVSREKKESFPLTVTSAQKNPTAFYLCASSAGTMNTEAFFGQGTRLTVV.

The V gene is TRBV9, the J gene TRBJ2-4; 8 nucleotides match TRBD1. The CDR3 contains 15 residues. CDR1 and CDR2 (germline): SGDLS, YYNGEE. J lost 7 bases, V lost 0 bases, and 6 bases had no gene match. The CDR3 bases are TGTGCCAGCAGCGTAGCTGGGACAGGAAAGAACATTCAGTACTTC. Translated: CASSVAGTGKNIQYF.

This rearrangement joins TRBV7-9 to TRBJ2-7; 7 bases map to TRBD1. Germline V gene lookup returns CDR1 SEHNR and CDR2 FQNEAQ (reference sequence). CDR3 size: 15 residues. J lost 2 bases, V lost 5 bases, and 9 bases had no gene match. Written as DNA, the CDR3 is TGTGCCAGCAGCCTCGGGACAGAAAGGACCTACGAGCAGTACTTC. As protein: CASSLGTERTYEQYF.

V gene TRBV7-8 combines with J gene TRBJ1-1; no definite D call. The CDR3 covers 11 residues. Germline assignment: CDR1 SGHVS and CDR2 FQNEAQ. V was clipped by 8 bases and J by 7 bases, with 11 bases between them. CDR3 sequence reads: CASVPLSEAFF. As DNA, the CDR3 is TGTGCCAGCGTCCCCTTAAGTGAAGCTTTCTTT.

The V call is TRBV6-2 or TRBV6-3, the J call TRBJ2-7; 9 bases are shared with TRBD1. Trimming took 4 bases from V and 5 from J; bases not matched to a gene: 12. The CDR3 loop spans 16 amino acids. Germline lookup yields CDR1 MNHEY and CDR2 SVGEGT. The CDR3 DNA reads as TGTGCCAGCAGTTCCACAGGGGGCGATCATCCCGACGAGCAGTACTTC. Its translation: CASSSTGGDHPDEQYF.

The chain joins TRBV28 to TRBJ1-2; weak D call: TRBD1 (5 bases). V lost 8 bases to trimming and J lost 7 bases, with 17 bases between them. This CDR3 spans 13 amino acids. CDR1 and CDR2 from the germline V gene are MDHEN and SYDVKM. CDR3: CASSVRRGGGYTF. In DNA, the CDR3 is TGTGCCAGCTCCGTCCGGAGGGGCGGTGGCTACACCTTC.

The J gene is TRBJ1-6, the V gene TRBV5-6, with TRBD1 as a possible D gene (6 bases). Germline CDR1 reads SGHDT; CDR2 reads YYEEEE. This CDR3 has 14 residues. The V and J ends lost 0 bases and 10 bases respectively, with 11 bases between them. The CDR3 loop reads CASSLAQGLSPLHF. Here the CDR3 DNA reads TGTGCCAGCAGCTTGGCGCAGGGGCTCTCACCCCTCCACTTT. The entire variable domain, with the rest obtained from reference TRBV5-6 and TRBJ1-6, is as follows: DAGVTQSPTHLIKTRGQQVTLRCSPKSGHDTVSWYQQALGQGPQFIFQYYEEEERQRGNFPDRFSGHQFPNYSSELNVNALLLGDSALYLCASSLAQGLSPLHFGNGTRLTVT.

The V call is TRBV28, the J call TRBJ2-7; 7 bases agree with TRBD1. J lost 2 bases, V lost 6 bases, and 7 bases had no gene match. This CDR3 spans 14 amino acids. Germline lookup yields CDR1 MDHEN and CDR2 SYDVKM. The CDR3 sequence is CASRGTGQTYEQYF. CDR3 DNA sequence: TGTGCCAGCAGGGGGACGGGACAGACCTACGAGCAGTACTTC.

This clone was detected once. The CDR3 loop reads CAGRSQGIYNEQFF. The CDR3 region has the DNA TGTGCCGGAAGGAGTCAGGGGATCTACAATGAGCAGTTCTTC. V usage is TRBV6-5 and J usage is TRBJ2-1; TRBD1 is a possible D gene (6 bases). Trimming took off 11 bases at V and 3 bases at J, with 17 bases between the two ends. The CDR3 consists of 14 residues. CDR1 is MNHEY, CDR2 SVGAGI, per germline.

J is TRBJ2-1 and V is TRBV9; TRBD1 matches 10 bases. CDR3 length: 15 residues. V dropped 3 bases and J dropped 8; count of bases not matched to a gene: 8. Germline CDR1 SGDLS, CDR2 YYNGEE. CDR3 in DNA: TGTGCCAGCAGCGCCGGGACAGGGGTTGCGCATGAGCAGTTCTTC. It encodes CASSAGTGVAHEQFF.